The clone carrying this TCR beta chain was detected many times. These data originate in a study of human T cells and chemical hapten exposure. Unfractionated whole blood yielded total RNA. MiXCR, run by TCRdb on the 5' RACE reads, gives a single entry per CDR3 protein. This table holds about 140,000 distinct CDR3 sequences, 3.5% to 5% found once. CDR1 is MNHEY and CDR2 is SVGEGT in the germline V gene. The CDR3 totals 14 residues. The V end was cut by 0 bases, the J end by 6 bases, with 9 bases between. The receptor's source is a female donor in good health. The rearrangement uses TRBV6-2 or TRBV6-3 and TRBJ1-5; D is undetermined. The CDR3: CASSYSTLAQPQHF. The DNA for the CDR3 is TGTGCCAGCAGTTACTCGACCCTGGCTCAGCCCCAGCATTTT.